The clone carrying this T cell receptor beta chain showed up just once. Its antigen is currently unknown. PCR used 60 Vbeta primers and 13 Jbeta primers. Only in-frame clones appear in the TCRdb table, and some are missing; sequencing was by immunoSEQ multiplex PCR. The sample has more than 100,000 clones, roughly three quarters seen once; the top ten hold about 1%. This sample is part of a study of cytomegalovirus exposure and HLA in healthy donors. Study-level background: Clustering assigned about four fifths of the approximately 400 genotyped donors to the Caucasian-associated ancestry cluster. Findings and caveats of the study: In all likelihood, a cluster of highly shared sequence variants was a sequencing artifact. At a 0.05 false discovery rate, a later analysis found 16,951 TCR beta sequences to be associated with HLA alleles.

CDR1 and CDR2 from the germline V gene are MNHNY and SVGAGI (reference sequence). Losses at the gene ends were 4 bases for V and 2 bases for J; bases not matched to a gene: 7. The CDR3 has 15 amino acids. The sequence came from a male donor in good health and CMV-seronegative. V gene TRBV6-6 combines with J gene TRBJ1-2; 7 nucleotides line up with TRBD1. Sequencing was done on a sample of PBMCs. The CDR3 DNA is TGTGCCAGCAGTTCTATCTTGGACAGGAACTATGGCTACACCTTC. Residues: CASSSILDRNYGYTF.